One sample yielded the 31 T cell receptor beta chains listed below, sequenced in a study of beta chain features in type 1 diabetes. Overall study results and limits: In all four CD4+ subsets, TCRB CDR3 length was significantly, moderately reduced in type 1 diabetes.

These receptors have no identified antigens. Reverse transcribing all isolated RNA meant expressed TCRB transcripts were sequenced. Generated by immunoSEQ multiplex PCR, the TCRdb table keeps only in-frame clones and is missing some. This table holds hundreds of thousands of clones, over 12% found once. The material sequenced was naive CD4+ T cells from blood. The receptors here all came from a man younger than 35 with type 1 diabetes.

The chain couples TRBV7-2 to TRBJ1-2; 7 positions agree with TRBD1. The CDR3 contains 14 residues. The germline V gene has CDR1 SGHTA and CDR2 FQGNSA. After removal of 5 bases from V and 4 bases from J, the junction contained 7 bases not matched to a gene. CDR3 amino acids: CASSVTGEPYGYTF. In nucleotides, the CDR3 is TGTGCCAGCAGCGTTACAGGGGAACCCTATGGCTACACCTTC.

This clone was recorded a few times. The rearrangement joins TRBV7-9 to TRBJ1-1, with D uncertain. The V end lost 3 bases, the J end lost 0 bases, and 5 bases lay between the germline ends. The germline gives CDR1 SEHNR, CDR2 FQNEAQ (reference sequence). The CDR3 spans 13 residues. The CDR3 is CASSFSMNTEAFF. The CDR3 DNA follows: TGTGCCAGCAGCTTCTCGATGAACACTGAAGCTTTCTTT.

The chain links TRBV30 to TRBJ2-1, with 14 positions matching TRBD2. The CDR3 runs 20 residues. The V and J ends lost 1 base and 4 bases, in that order; junction bases with no gene match: 15. Germline V gene sequence: CDR1 GTSNPN, CDR2 SVGIG (reference sequence). In DNA, the CDR3 is TGTGCCTGGAGTGGGAGGGGGACGACCAGGACTAGCGGGAGGTACAATGAGCAGTTCTTC. This encodes CAWSGRGTTRTSGRYNEQFF.

The J gene is TRBJ1-1, the V gene TRBV21-1. TRBV21-1 corresponds to a pseudogene. The CDR3 sequence is 17 residues long. The CDR3 bases are TGTGCCAGCAGCAAAGCGGGGGACGTGAGGGTGTACACTGAAGCTTTCTTT. It is translated as CASSKAGDVRVYTEAFF.

This clone was observed many times. A junction end diverges from the germline sequence, so it may reflect a read error. The chain carries TRBV28 and TRBJ2-1; 7 bases are a match to TRBD1. CDR1 MDHEN and CDR2 SYDVKM come from the germline V gene. The CDR3 is made up of 12 amino acids. The CDR3 DNA reads as TGTGCCAGCAGTCCTCTAGGACAGGTGCAACTCTTC. It is translated as CASSPLGQVQLF.

The chain has TRBV30 and TRBJ2-7, with D hard to call. The CDR3 totals 11 residues. V lost 2 bases, J lost 5 bases, and 7 bases lay in between. CDR1 is GTSNPN and CDR2 is SVGIG in the germline V gene (reference sequence). For the CDR3, the DNA is TGTGCCTGGAGTTCAGACCACGAGCAGTACTTC. Protein product: CAWSSDHEQYF.

The CDR3 DNA is TGCGCCAGCAGCCCCGGACAGGGGGAAGAGCCCCAGCATTTT. Its protein is CASSPGQGEEPQHF. The chain carries TRBV5-1 and TRBJ1-5; 10 bases line up with TRBD1. Germline V lookup: CDR1 SGHRS, CDR2 YFSETQ. This CDR3 contains 14 residues. Trimming removed 4 bases from V and 8 bases from J; junction bases left unmatched: 6.

This chain uses TRBV18 with TRBJ1-2, with 7 bases fitting TRBD1. J gave up 0 bases and V 5 bases, and 6 bases lay outside the gene matches. In germline, CDR1 is KGHSH, CDR2 LQKENI. There are 15 residues in the CDR3. The CDR3 DNA follows: TGTGCCAGCTCAAGGACAGGACCCTCTAACTATGGCTACACCTTC. Residues: CASSRTGPSNYGYTF.

CDR3 sequence (DNA): TGTGCCAGCAGTGACGAGGGCTACTATGGCTACACCTTC. This sequence encodes CASSDEGYYGYTF. J is TRBJ1-2 and V is TRBV25-1, with D hard to call. The CDR3 has 13 amino acids. CDR1 and CDR2 from the germline V gene are MGHDK and SYGVNS. V dropped 3 bases and J dropped 3 bases, with 8 bases sitting between them.

This rearrangement joins TRBV28 to TRBJ1-5; D is possibly TRBD1 (6 bases). The V gene lost 8 bases and the J gene lost 1 base, with 12 bases spanning the gap. CDR3 length: 14 amino acids. CDR1 and CDR2 (germline): MDHEN, SYDVKM. The CDR3 spells CASDLTGSNQPQHF. The DNA of the CDR3 is TGTGCCAGCGACCTAACAGGGAGCAATCAGCCCCAGCATTTT.

A few counts support this clone. The rearrangement joins TRBV5-1 to TRBJ2-7; D remains unclear. The CDR3 contains 11 residues. Germline loops: CDR1 SGHRS, CDR2 YFSETQ. V lost 0 bases and J 5 bases, leaving 3 bases between the germline ends. This chain's CDR3 is CASSLADEQYF. Written as DNA, the CDR3 is TGCGCCAGCAGCTTGGCCGACGAGCAGTACTTC.

This chain uses TRBV18 with TRBJ2-3; D gene unclear. There are 17 residues in the CDR3. Trimming stripped 3 bases from V and 0 bases from J, with 16 bases between. Germline V gene data show CDR1 as KGHSH and CDR2 as LQKENI. CDR3 in DNA: TGTGCCAGCTCACCGCAAGATGGGGTTGTTAGCACAGATACGCAGTATTTT. It codes for CASSPQDGVVSTDTQYF.

The rearrangement uses TRBV2 and TRBJ2-7, with D tentatively TRBD1 (6 bases). From germline, CDR1 is SNHLY and CDR2 FYNNEI. V was trimmed by 5 bases and J by 4 bases, leaving 15 bases between them. CDR3 length equals 14 residues. CDR3: CASSSEGDGYEQYF. In nucleotides, the CDR3 is TGTGCCAGCAGTTCAGAGGGGGACGGATACGAGCAGTACTTC.

This sequence joins TRBV2 and TRBJ2-7; tentatively, D is TRBD1 (6 bases). The germline V and J ends were trimmed by 7 bases and 3 bases, with 13 bases remaining between them. The CDR3 consists of 13 residues. CDR1 is SNHLY, CDR2 FYNNEI, per germline. The CDR3 region has the DNA TGTGCCAGCACCATCGAGGGACACTACGAGCAGTACTTC. It encodes CASTIEGHYEQYF.

Remarks on this clone: Other DNA sequences in this sample translate to the same CDR3. The genes are TRBV28 and TRBJ1-4; D uncertain. V lost 3 bases to trimming and J lost 0 bases, with 5 bases between them. Germline lookup yields CDR1 MDHEN and CDR2 SYDVKM. The CDR3 consists of 14 residues. CDR3: CASSLGATNEKLFF. As DNA, the CDR3 is TGTGCCAGCAGTTTGGGTGCAACTAATGAAAAACTGTTTTTT.

This chain joins TRBV27 and TRBJ2-7; D is ambiguous. V was pared by 5 bases and J by 1 base, with 9 bases between. The CDR3 length is 13 residues. Germline-derived CDR1 and CDR2 are MNHEY and SMNVEV (reference sequence). The CDR3 spells CASSPRQSYEQYF. CDR3 bases: TGTGCCAGCAGTCCGCGACAATCCTACGAGCAGTACTTC.

The gene calls are TRBV7-2 and TRBJ1-2; D unresolved. Germline CDR1 reads SGHTA; CDR2 reads FQGNSA. V dropped 5 bases and J dropped 3 bases, with 13 bases sitting between them. CDR3 length equals 14 residues. This CDR3 reads CASSLWPQHYGYTF. The DNA for the CDR3 is TGTGCCAGCAGCCTCTGGCCACAGCACTATGGCTACACCTTC.

This clone was seen only a few times. The rearrangement joins TRBV4-3 to TRBJ2-7; the D gene is possibly TRBD2 (7 bases). Trimming shortened V by 0 bases and J by 4 bases, and 19 bases separated the two germline ends. Germline assignment: CDR1 LGHNA and CDR2 YSLEER. This CDR3 comprises 17 residues. The CDR3 spells CASSQDSSRGLVYEQYF. CDR3 sequence (DNA): TGCGCCAGCAGCCAAGATTCGTCGCGGGGGCTAGTTTACGAGCAGTACTTC.

This clone came up a few times. The J gene is TRBJ2-7, the V gene TRBV5-4, with 9 bases lining up with TRBD2. This CDR3 has 17 amino acids. The germline gives CDR1 SGHNT, CDR2 YYREEE (reference sequence). V trimming: 2 bases; J trimming: 3 bases; junction bases outside the gene matches: 12. The CDR3 loop is CASSFRPTSGHFYEQYF. In nucleotides, the CDR3 is TGTGCCAGCAGCTTCCGCCCGACTAGCGGACACTTCTACGAGCAGTACTTC.

The table lists this clone with a few counts. V usage is TRBV28 and J usage is TRBJ2-7; maybe TRBD2 (6 bases). Germline CDR1 and CDR2: MDHEN and SYDVKM. The CDR3 is 15 residues long. Trimming removed 6 bases from V and 0 bases from J, with 15 bases in between. CDR3 in DNA: TGTGCCAGCAGCCCTAGTGGGAGGTTCTCCTACGAGCAGTACTTC. It translates to CASSPSGRFSYEQYF.

Worth noting for this clone: Other DNA sequences in the same sample also yield this CDR3. V usage is TRBV5-1 and J usage is TRBJ2-3; 7 bases line up with TRBD1. J gave up 1 base and V 0 bases, and 2 bases lay outside the gene matches. Germline V gene lookup returns CDR1 SGHRS and CDR2 YFSETQ. CDR3 length: 15 residues. Here the CDR3 reads CASSLATGGTDTQYF. Here the CDR3 DNA reads TGCGCCAGCAGCTTGGCTACAGGGGGCACAGATACGCAGTATTTT.

The genes are TRBV11-2 and TRBJ2-5; 8 bases agree with TRBD1. V was clipped by 4 bases and J by 9 bases; unmatched bases: 1. Germline V lookup: CDR1 SGHAT, CDR2 FQNNGV. This CDR3 has 11 amino acids. CDR3 DNA sequence: TGTGCCAGCAGCTCGGGACAGGCCCAGTACTTC. It encodes CASSSGQAQYF.

J is TRBJ2-5 and V is TRBV18; perhaps TRBD2 as D (6 bases). Trimming cost V 6 bases and J 4 bases, with 15 bases left between them. Germline CDR1 reads KGHSH; CDR2 reads LQKENI. This CDR3 region has 14 residues. CDR3 protein: CASSPRKEGETQYF. As DNA, the CDR3 is TGTGCCAGCTCCCCAAGAAAGGAGGGAGAGACCCAGTACTTC.

This clone was seen more than once but under ten times. V is TRBV5-1 and J is TRBJ1-2; a possible D gene is TRBD1 (6 bases). CDR3 length equals 14 residues. From germline, CDR1 is SGHRS and CDR2 YFSETQ. The V end was cut by 4 bases, the J end by 3 bases, with 13 bases between. DNA for the CDR3: TGCGCCAGCAGCGACCAAGGACAGTACTATGGCTACACCTTC. It is translated as CASSDQGQYYGYTF. The variable domain in full, with the rest retrieved from reference TRBV5-1 and TRBJ1-2, is KAGVTQTPRYLIKTRGQQVTLSCSPISGHRSVSWYQQTPGQGLQFLFEYFSETQRNKGNFPGRFSGRQFSNSRSEMNVSTLELGDSALYLCASSDQGQYYGYTFGSGTRLTVV.

This clone has just a few counts. The J gene is TRBJ1-3, the V gene TRBV9; D may be TRBD1 (5 bases). Germline assignment: CDR1 SGDLS and CDR2 YYNGEE. With 4 bases removed from V and 13 bases from J, the gap between germline ends came to 15 bases. The CDR3 totals 12 residues. DNA of the CDR3: TGTGCCAGCAGCTACACCCGGGGCCAGATATATTTT. Its translation: CASSYTRGQIYF.

V gene TRBV6-5 combines with J gene TRBJ1-4; TRBD1 agrees at 7 bases. This CDR3 is 13 amino acids long. With V trimmed by 4 bases and J by 10 bases, 6 bases remained unmatched. Germline loops: CDR1 MNHEY, CDR2 SVGAGI. The CDR3 region is CASSLTGHRKLFF. The CDR3 coding sequence is TGTGCCAGCAGTTTGACAGGGCACAGAAAACTGTTTTTT.

The chain is built from TRBV4-1 and TRBJ2-7; TRBD1 agrees at 8 bases. The CDR3 covers 16 residues. Germline CDR1 MGHRA, CDR2 YSYEKL. The J segment lost 7 bases and the V segment lost 1 base, leaving 12 bases of the junction unmatched. The CDR3 nucleotides read TGCGCCAGCAGCCAAGCCTCAGGGGGCGTATTGAGGGAGCAGTACTTC. This sequence encodes CASSQASGGVLREQYF.

This clone has more than one count but fewer than ten. The V and J genes are TRBV5-1 and TRBJ2-1, with a weak D call TRBD2 (5 bases). The CDR3 runs 14 residues. Trimming pared 4 bases from V and 5 bases from J, leaving 13 bases between. Germline values: CDR1 SGHRS, CDR2 YFSETQ. DNA of the CDR3: TGCGCCAGCAGCACCGGGCTGGAGGACAATGAGCAGTTCTTC. This codes for CASSTGLEDNEQFF.

The chain couples TRBV9 to TRBJ2-5; TRBD1 aligns across 8 bases. Germline CDR1 is SGDLS and CDR2 is YYNGEE. The CDR3 contains 16 residues. Trimming cost V 0 bases and J 0 bases; bases outside gene matches: 4. CDR3 residues: CASSVETGVDQETQYF. CDR3 nucleotides: TGTGCCAGCAGCGTAGAGACAGGGGTGGACCAAGAGACCCAGTACTTC.

This chain links TRBV9 with TRBJ2-3, with TRBD1 matching 9 bases. The CDR3 contains 15 residues. Germline V gives CDR1 SGDLS, CDR2 YYNGEE. With 0 bases clipped from V and 5 bases from J, the junction kept 4 bases outside the gene matches. DNA for the CDR3: TGTGCCAGCAGCGTAGTGGGGACAGGGAAAGATACGCAGTATTTT. Protein product: CASSVVGTGKDTQYF.

The chain employs TRBV4-2 and TRBJ2-7; 8 nucleotides line up with TRBD2. V dropped 4 bases and J dropped 0; count of bases not matched to a gene: 8. The CDR3 is 16 amino acids. CDR1 and CDR2 from the germline V gene are LGHNA and YNFKEQ. The DNA of the CDR3 is TGTGCCAGCAGCCCCGGGCGCGGGAGGAGCTCCTACGAGCAGTACTTC. It specifies CASSPGRGRSSYEQYF.